This TCR beta chain came from a study of response to subunit inactivated influenza vaccine. General study points: With each seasonal influenza vaccination, the authors suggested, few new T cells are recruited.

This clonotype was seen many times. The antigen is undetermined. Germline assignment: CDR1 SGHDN and CDR2 FVKESK. Trimming cost V 4 bases and J 7 bases, with 14 bases left between them. The CDR3 contains 14 residues. TCRdb re-called the RT-PCR reads with MiXCR, one entry per CDR3 protein. The table lists more than 500,000 distinct CDR3 sequences, 10% to 12% of them singletons. The same sample was also used in a study of T cells expressing NK-cell markers. In that study: It was by 5'RACE template switching with UMIs that TCR beta cDNA was made. Sorted CD3+CD56+NKG2C+, CD3+CD56+NKG2C- and CD3+CD56-NKG2C+ T-cell subsets were beta-chain profiled.

The sample here was PBMCs from blood, taken on the day of vaccination. This clonotype was obtained from a man in his fifties or sixties who received an inactivated influenza vaccine. This chain links TRBV14 with TRBJ2-1; D gene unclear. DNA for the CDR3: TGTGCCAGCAGCCGCGAAGGGTCAGGTAATGAGCAGTTCTTC. Translating it yields CASSREGSGNEQFF.